This entry concerns a single T cell receptor beta chain. These data originate in a study of Ad26.COV2.S vaccination and SARS-CoV-2 variants. Germline CDR1 is GTSNPN and CDR2 is SVGIG (reference sequence). The CDR3 covers 13 residues. Trimming left V 5 bases short and J 10 bases short, with 15 bases between. TCRdb's table, derived via immunoSEQ multiplex PCR, lists solely in-frame clones and lacks some. The sample consists of 500,000 or so clones, 87% of them appearing once. Treatment indicated: 15 to 20 received Ad26.COV2.S at low or high dose, single or two shots; roughly five received placebo; per-sample allocation not given. Specimen acquisition occurred on day 63 following the initial vaccine or placebo injection. This adult donor, from Boston, was 18-55 years old.

Sequenced here: peripheral blood, sampled in a trial of Ad26.COV2.S vaccine versus placebo. The chain couples TRBV30 to TRBJ1-6; tentatively, D is TRBD1 (5 bases). The receptor was isolated from a person between 18 and 65 years old who received the Ad26.COV2.S COVID-19 vaccine or a placebo. The CDR3 DNA sequence: TGTGCCTGGGCCTTGGAGGGGAACTCACCCCTCCACTTT. Residues: CAWALEGNSPLHF.